This T cell receptor beta chain appears in the sequencing data of a study of memory CD8 T cells in hepatitis C reinfection. At the level of the study: Between 12 and 24 weeks after reinfection detection, late samples were drawn.

Sequencing used immunoSEQ multiplex PCR; TCRdb keeps in-frame clones, though not all of them. The repertoire consists of approximately 46,000 clones, with 85% to 90% occurring once and the leading ten covering 0.72%. Per germline, CDR1 MNHNS and CDR2 SASEGT. With 8 bases removed from V and 5 bases from J, the gap between germline ends came to 15 bases. The CDR3 totals 14 residues. The time point is: late/post reinfection, 12 to 24 weeks after detection. The sorted cells went straight to TCR sequencing with no prior in vitro expansion. Donors were people who inject drugs in the Montreal HEPCO cohort. The TCR originated in a man between 18 and 29 years old with hepatitis C virus infection. The chain employs TRBV6-1 and TRBJ2-2; D unclear. The sequencing input was naive CD8+ T cells sorted from blood. The CDR3 nucleotides are TGTGCCAGCGGGGAAGGGCCCGGGACCGGGGAGCTGTTTTTT. Amino acid sequence: CASGEGPGTGELFF.